Presented here are 19 T cell receptor beta chains from one specimen sequenced in a study of T cell responses to AZD1222 COVID-19 vaccine. Libraries were prepared by immunoSEQ multiplex PCR; TCRdb keeps only in-frame clonotypes and omits some of them. The sample records roughly 270,000 clones, approximately 94% being singletons. This material consisted of peripheral blood, taken 28 days after the second AZD1222 dose. Source of these receptors: an adult who received the AZD1222 COVID-19 vaccine.

The chain joins TRBV9 to TRBJ2-5; a weak D match, TRBD2 (5 bases). CDR1 is SGDLS and CDR2 is YYNGEE in the germline V gene. The CDR3 runs 18 residues. V dropped 3 bases and J dropped 4 bases, with 25 bases sitting between them. The CDR3 DNA follows: TGTGCCAGCAGCGCCCCCTCCCCTGGTGAGGGTGAGGTAGAGACCCAGTACTTC. Amino acids: CASSAPSPGEGEVETQYF.

The V gene is TRBV7-2, the J gene TRBJ2-7, with 14 bases identical to TRBD2. V shed 5 bases and J 0 bases; nucleotides not matched to a gene: 6. This CDR3 is built from 17 residues. Germline CDR1 is SGHTA and CDR2 is FQGNSA. DNA of the CDR3: TGTGCCAGCAGCCCCAGGACTAGCGGGGGGTCCTCCTACGAGCAGTACTTC. This sequence encodes CASSPRTSGGSSYEQYF.

The chain joins TRBV27 to TRBJ2-7; 8 bases are a match to TRBD1. The CDR3 is made up of 14 amino acids. V shed 3 bases, J shed 5 bases, and the junction held 6 bases outside the gene matches. The germline V gene has CDR1 MNHEY and CDR2 SMNVEV (reference sequence). The CDR3 bases are TGTGCCAGCAGTTTTGGCAGGGGGCCGCACGAGCAGTACTTC. Protein product: CASSFGRGPHEQYF.

V usage is TRBV6-5 and J usage is TRBJ1-1, with 8 bases fitting TRBD1. Trimming took 6 bases from V and 11 from J; bases not matched to a gene: 8. Germline lookup yields CDR1 MNHEY and CDR2 SVGAGI. The CDR3 is 12 residues long. The CDR3 DNA is TGTGCCAGCAGCCAGACAGGGGTTAAGGCTTTCTTT. It is translated as CASSQTGVKAFF.

V and J are TRBV9 and TRBJ2-7, with 8 bases identical to TRBD1. Trimming took 4 bases from V and 4 from J; bases not matched to a gene: 7. Looked up from germline, CDR1 is SGDLS and CDR2 is YYNGEE. The CDR3 covers 14 residues. The CDR3 DNA reads as TGTGCCAGCAGCCCGACAGGGGCCGGATACGAGCAGTACTTC. Translation gives CASSPTGAGYEQYF.

The chain links TRBV7-3 to TRBJ2-7; 8 nucleotides align to TRBD1. The trim removed 1 base at V and 7 bases at J, leaving 3 bases unmatched. The germline V gene has CDR1 SGHTA and CDR2 FQGTGA. There are 13 residues in the CDR3. The DNA of the CDR3 is TGTGCCAGCAGCTTAAGCGGACAGGGTGAGCAGTACTTC. Translated: CASSLSGQGEQYF.

The genes are TRBV3-1 (or the pseudogene TRBV3-2) and TRBJ1-5; D ambiguous. CDR3 length: 14 amino acids. V shed 1 base and J shed 5 bases, with 9 bases lying between them. CDR1 is LGHDT and CDR2 is YNNKEL in the germline V gene (reference sequence). The CDR3 protein is CASSQGLRDQPQHF. The CDR3 DNA reads as TGTGCCAGCAGCCAAGGACTCCGTGATCAGCCCCAGCATTTT.

The chain employs TRBV28 and TRBJ1-2, with a tentative D call TRBD1 (5 bases). Germline loops: CDR1 MDHEN, CDR2 SYDVKM. This CDR3 comprises 13 residues. The V gene lost 4 bases and the J gene lost 11 bases, with 17 bases spanning the gap. CDR3 sequence (DNA): TGTGCCAGCAGTTATGAGGGGCCAATGGGTTACACCTTC. It translates to CASSYEGPMGYTF.

The chain joins TRBV7-6 to TRBJ2-1, with 14 bases aligning to TRBD2. CDR1 and CDR2 (germline): SGHVS, FNYEAQ. V lost 5 bases and J lost 5; bases outside the gene matches: 5. This CDR3 is built from 16 residues. The CDR3 sequence is CASSPRGLAGDNEQFF. The CDR3 DNA is TGTGCCAGCAGCCCCCGGGGACTAGCGGGGGACAATGAGCAGTTCTTC.

V usage is TRBV6-2 or TRBV6-3 and J usage is TRBJ1-1; 9 bases match TRBD1. CDR1 and CDR2 (germline): MNHEY, SVGEGT. The CDR3 is 17 amino acids. Trimming removed 5 bases from V and 4 bases from J; junction bases left unmatched: 14. The CDR3 nucleotides read TGTGCCAGCAGTGACACAGGGGGCGGGCCCCTGGGCACTGAAGCTTTCTTT. Translating gives CASSDTGGGPLGTEAFF.

This sequence joins TRBV5-4 and TRBJ1-2; 7 nucleotides agree with TRBD1. V shed 4 bases and J 7 bases; nucleotides not matched to a gene: 10. The CDR3 spans 14 residues. Germline CDR1 is SGHNT and CDR2 is YYREEE (reference sequence). Here the CDR3 reads CASSHPDRVGGYTF. The CDR3 DNA reads as TGTGCCAGCAGCCACCCTGACAGGGTTGGTGGCTACACCTTC.

The chain has TRBV28 and TRBJ2-7; D remains unclear. Trimming left V 10 bases short and J 1 base short, with 8 bases between. Per the germline V gene, CDR1 is MDHEN and CDR2 is SYDVKM. This CDR3 region has 11 residues. The CDR3 reads CATHRSYEQYF. The DNA for the CDR3 is TGTGCCACCCATCGGTCCTACGAGCAGTACTTC.

The V gene is TRBV6-4, the J gene TRBJ1-4; no clear D. CDR3 length equals 14 residues. Germline lookup yields CDR1 MRHNA and CDR2 SNTAGT. The V and J ends lost 3 bases and 5 bases respectively, with 10 bases between them. The CDR3 loop is CASSENGSNEKLFF. As DNA, the CDR3 is TGTGCCAGCAGTGAAAACGGATCAAATGAAAAACTGTTTTTT.

This clone has more than one count but fewer than ten. The chain uses TRBV28 and TRBJ2-7; TRBD1 matches 7 bases. Per germline, CDR1 MDHEN and CDR2 SYDVKM. This CDR3 is built from 16 residues. Unmatched junction bases numbered 10, after V lost 4 bases and J lost 1 base. This CDR3 is CASSSPRDRGSYEQYF. The CDR3 nucleotides are TGTGCCAGCAGTTCCCCCCGGGACAGAGGTTCCTACGAGCAGTACTTC. The full variable domain, in which reference TRBV28 and TRBJ2-7 provide the parts outside the CDR3, is DVKVTQSSRYLVKRTGEKVFLECVQDMDHENMFWYRQDPGLGLRLIYFSYDVKMKEKGDIPEGYSVSREKKERFSLILESASTNQTSMYLCASSSPRDRGSYEQYFGPGTRLTVT.

This chain connects TRBV7-2 to TRBJ1-1, with no clear D. CDR3 length: 13 residues. CDR1 and CDR2 (germline): SGHTA, FQGNSA. V lost 1 base and J 3 bases, leaving 6 bases between the germline ends. In DNA, the CDR3 is TGTGCCAGCAGCTTAGAGATGGACACTGAAGCTTTCTTT. Translated: CASSLEMDTEAFF.

The rearrangement joins TRBV7-9 to TRBJ1-5; D unclear. The V gene lost 0 bases and the J gene lost 5 bases, with 20 bases spanning the gap. Germline CDR1 and CDR2: SEHNR and FQNEAQ (reference sequence). This CDR3 region has 18 residues. This chain's CDR3 is CASSLAPRAYGDDQPQHF. CDR3 sequence (DNA): TGTGCCAGCAGCTTAGCACCTCGGGCATACGGAGACGATCAGCCCCAGCATTTT.

In DNA form, the CDR3 reads TGTGCCACCAGCGCGGGACTGCTGGGCGAGCAGTACTTC. Translating gives CATSAGLLGEQYF. The gene calls are TRBV15 and TRBJ2-7, with D perhaps matching TRBD2 (6 bases). This CDR3 has 13 amino acids. Germline V gives CDR1 LNHNV, CDR2 YYDKDF (reference sequence). With 5 bases removed from V and 6 bases from J, the gap between germline ends came to 14 bases.

Of note for this clone: Mismatch with germline at one junction end may stem from a read error. V is TRBV15 and J is TRBJ2-3, with 7 bases fitting TRBD1. Germline values: CDR1 LNHNV, CDR2 YYDKDF (reference sequence). The CDR3 runs 14 residues. DNA for the CDR3: TGTGCCACCAGCAGGCCCTCGAGGACAGGTACGCAGTATTTT. It encodes CATSRPSRTGTQYF.

The chain employs TRBV21-1 and TRBJ2-1; the listed D gene, TRBD2, was not tested against the DNA. TRBV21-1 is termed a pseudogene. The CDR3 has 12 residues. The CDR3 sequence: CASTSSYNEQFF. The DNA for the CDR3 is TGTGCCAGCACTAGCTCCTACAATGAGCAGTTCTTC.